This T cell receptor (beta chain) was captured by sequencing in a study of blood T cell repertoires in COVID-19. Study background: Material from acute and convalescent COVID-19 was sourced from the United States, Italy and Spain. T cells, B-cell-depleted T cells, or PBMCs provided the cDNA or gDNA that served as material.

The CDR3 length is 17 residues. The junction had 14 bases not matched to a gene; V was cut back by 5 bases and J by 4 bases. Germline V CDR1 and CDR2: LNHDA, SQIVND (reference sequence). Original methodology: From reference gene primer amplification, estimates of nucleated cell counts were derived. Generated by immunoSEQ multiplex PCR, the TCRdb table keeps only in-frame clones and is missing some. Clone size and V and J calls were adopted from that table, with D and trimming inferred from the DNA. This sample has about 53,000 clones, with approximately 84% found just once. The sequenced sample consisted of peripheral blood. The chain has TRBV19 and TRBJ1-5; 7 bases map to TRBD1. The TCR comes from a human donor with active or convalescent COVID-19. The donor label of this sample is uncertain. CDR3 region: CASSEGAGQTGNQPQHF. CDR3 nucleotide sequence: TGTGCCAGTAGTGAAGGGGCGGGACAGACTGGTAATCAGCCCCAGCATTTT.